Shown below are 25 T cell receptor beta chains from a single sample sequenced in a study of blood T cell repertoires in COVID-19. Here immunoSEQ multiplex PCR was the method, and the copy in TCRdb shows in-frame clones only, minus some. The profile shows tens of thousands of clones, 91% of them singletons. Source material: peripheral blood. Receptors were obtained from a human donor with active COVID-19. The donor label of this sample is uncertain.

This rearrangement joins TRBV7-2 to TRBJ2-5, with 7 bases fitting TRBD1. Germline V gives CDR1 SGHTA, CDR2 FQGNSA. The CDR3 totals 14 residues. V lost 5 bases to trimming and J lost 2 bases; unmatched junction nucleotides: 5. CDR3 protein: CASSPGQRQETQYF. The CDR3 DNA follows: TGTGCCAGCAGCCCGGGACAGAGGCAAGAGACCCAGTACTTC.

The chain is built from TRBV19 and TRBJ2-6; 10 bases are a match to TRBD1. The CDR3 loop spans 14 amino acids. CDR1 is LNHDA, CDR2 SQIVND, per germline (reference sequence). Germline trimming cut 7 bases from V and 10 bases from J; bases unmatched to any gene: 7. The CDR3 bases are TGTGCCAGTAAGCAGGACAGGGGGACTAACGTCCTGACTTTC. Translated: CASKQDRGTNVLTF.

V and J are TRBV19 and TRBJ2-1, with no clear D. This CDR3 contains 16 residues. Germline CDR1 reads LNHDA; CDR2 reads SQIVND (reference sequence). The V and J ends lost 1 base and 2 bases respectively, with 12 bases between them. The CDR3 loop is CASSIGGGRTYNEQFF. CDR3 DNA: TGTGCCAGTAGTATAGGAGGCGGTAGGACCTACAATGAGCAGTTCTTC.

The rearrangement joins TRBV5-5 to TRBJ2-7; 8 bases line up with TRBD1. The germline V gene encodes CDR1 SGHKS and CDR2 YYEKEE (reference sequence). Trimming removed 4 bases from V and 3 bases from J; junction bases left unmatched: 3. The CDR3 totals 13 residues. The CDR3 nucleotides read TGTGCCAGCAGCCGGGACAGGATCTACGAGCAGTACTTC. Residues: CASSRDRIYEQYF.

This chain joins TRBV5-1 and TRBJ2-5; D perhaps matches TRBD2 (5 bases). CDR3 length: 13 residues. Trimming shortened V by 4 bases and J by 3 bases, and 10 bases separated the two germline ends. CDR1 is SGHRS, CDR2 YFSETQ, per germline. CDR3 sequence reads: CASSRGSKETQYF. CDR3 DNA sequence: TGCGCCAGCAGCCGGGGATCTAAAGAGACCCAGTACTTC.

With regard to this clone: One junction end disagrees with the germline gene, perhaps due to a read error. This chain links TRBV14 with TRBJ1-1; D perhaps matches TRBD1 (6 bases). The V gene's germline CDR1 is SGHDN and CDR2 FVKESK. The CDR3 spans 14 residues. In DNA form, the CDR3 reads TGTGCCACCAGCCAACAGGGATATGGCACTGAAGCTTTCTTT. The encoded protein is CATSQQGYGTEAFF.

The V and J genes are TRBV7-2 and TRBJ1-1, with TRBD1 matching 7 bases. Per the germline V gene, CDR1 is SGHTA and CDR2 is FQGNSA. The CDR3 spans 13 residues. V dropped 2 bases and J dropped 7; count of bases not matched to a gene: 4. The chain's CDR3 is CASSLRSGGEAFF. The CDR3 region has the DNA TGTGCCAGCAGCTTAAGGTCAGGGGGTGAAGCTTTCTTT.

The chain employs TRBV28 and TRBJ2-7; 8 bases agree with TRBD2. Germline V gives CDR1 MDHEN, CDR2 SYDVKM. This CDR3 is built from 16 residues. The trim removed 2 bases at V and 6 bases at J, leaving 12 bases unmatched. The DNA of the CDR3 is TGTGCCAGCAGTTTACCCGGACCCGGGACTAGAGGCGAGCAGTACTTC. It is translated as CASSLPGPGTRGEQYF.

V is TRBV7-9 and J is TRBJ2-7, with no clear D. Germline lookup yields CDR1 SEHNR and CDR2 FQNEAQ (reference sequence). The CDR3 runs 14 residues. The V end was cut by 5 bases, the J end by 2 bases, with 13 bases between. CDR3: CASSLSALTYEQYF. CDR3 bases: TGTGCCAGCAGCCTATCCGCCCTTACCTACGAGCAGTACTTC.

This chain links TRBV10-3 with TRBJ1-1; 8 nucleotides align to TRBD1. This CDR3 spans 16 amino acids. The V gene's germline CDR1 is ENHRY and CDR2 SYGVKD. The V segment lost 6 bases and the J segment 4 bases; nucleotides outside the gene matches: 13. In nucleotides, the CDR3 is TGTGCCATCAGGGCCGACAGGGGACACGGGAGCACTGAAGCTTTCTTT. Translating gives CAIRADRGHGSTEAFF.

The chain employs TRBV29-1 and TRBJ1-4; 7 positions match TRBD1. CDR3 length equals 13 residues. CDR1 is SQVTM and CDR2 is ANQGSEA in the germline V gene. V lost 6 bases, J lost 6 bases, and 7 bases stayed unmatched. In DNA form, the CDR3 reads TGCAGCGTCGCGGGGACAGAATATGAAAAACTGTTTTTT. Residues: CSVAGTEYEKLFF.

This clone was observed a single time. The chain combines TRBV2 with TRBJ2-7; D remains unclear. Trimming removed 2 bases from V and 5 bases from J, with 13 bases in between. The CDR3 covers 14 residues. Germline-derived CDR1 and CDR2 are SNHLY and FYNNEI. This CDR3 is CASSETSSPHEQYF. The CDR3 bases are TGTGCCAGCAGTGAAACTTCGAGCCCCCACGAGCAGTACTTC.

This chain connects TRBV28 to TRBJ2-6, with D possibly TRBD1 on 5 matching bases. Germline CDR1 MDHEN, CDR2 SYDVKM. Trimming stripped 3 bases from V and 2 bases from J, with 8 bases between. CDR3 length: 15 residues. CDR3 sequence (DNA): TGTGCCAGCAGTTTGGGCAGGGCTGGGGCCAACGTCCTGACTTTC. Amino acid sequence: CASSLGRAGANVLTF.

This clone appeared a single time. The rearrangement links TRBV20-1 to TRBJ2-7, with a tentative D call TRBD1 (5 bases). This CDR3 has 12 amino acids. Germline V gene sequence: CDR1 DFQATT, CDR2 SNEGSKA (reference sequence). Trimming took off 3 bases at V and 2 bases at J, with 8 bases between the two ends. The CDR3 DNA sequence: TGCAGTGCTAGTCAGGGTACCTACGAGCAGTACTTC. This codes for CSASQGTYEQYF.

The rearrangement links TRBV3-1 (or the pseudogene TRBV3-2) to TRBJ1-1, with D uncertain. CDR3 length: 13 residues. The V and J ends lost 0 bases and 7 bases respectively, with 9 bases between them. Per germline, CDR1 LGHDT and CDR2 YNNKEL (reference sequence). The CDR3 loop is CASSQERSDEAFF. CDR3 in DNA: TGTGCCAGCAGCCAAGAGCGTAGCGATGAAGCTTTCTTT.

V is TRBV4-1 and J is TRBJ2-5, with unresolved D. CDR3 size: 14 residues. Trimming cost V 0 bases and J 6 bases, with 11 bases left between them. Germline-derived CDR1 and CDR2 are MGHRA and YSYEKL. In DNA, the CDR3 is TGCGCCAGCAGCCAAGATCAAATAGCCCAGACCCAGTACTTC. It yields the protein CASSQDQIAQTQYF.

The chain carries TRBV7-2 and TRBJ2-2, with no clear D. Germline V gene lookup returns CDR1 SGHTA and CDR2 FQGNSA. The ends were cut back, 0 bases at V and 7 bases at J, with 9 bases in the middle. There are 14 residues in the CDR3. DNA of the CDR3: TGTGCCAGCAGCTTAGCCCGTTACAGCGGGGAGCTGTTTTTT. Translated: CASSLARYSGELFF.

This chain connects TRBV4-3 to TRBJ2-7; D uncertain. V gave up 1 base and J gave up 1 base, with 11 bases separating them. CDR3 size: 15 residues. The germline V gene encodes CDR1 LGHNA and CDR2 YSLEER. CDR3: CASSQGAQVSYEQYF. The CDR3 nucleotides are TGCGCCAGCAGCCAAGGGGCTCAGGTTTCCTACGAGCAGTACTTC.

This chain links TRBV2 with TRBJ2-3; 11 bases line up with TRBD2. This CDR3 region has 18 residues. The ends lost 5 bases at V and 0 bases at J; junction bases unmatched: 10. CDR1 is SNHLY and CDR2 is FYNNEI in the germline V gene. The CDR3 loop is CASSISGRAPPSTDTQYF. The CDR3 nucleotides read TGTGCCAGCAGTATTAGCGGGAGGGCCCCTCCTAGCACAGATACGCAGTATTTT.

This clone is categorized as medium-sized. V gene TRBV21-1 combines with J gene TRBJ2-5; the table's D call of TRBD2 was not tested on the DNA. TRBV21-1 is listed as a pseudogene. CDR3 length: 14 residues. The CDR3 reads CASRAWEHSETQYF. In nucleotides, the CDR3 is TGTGCCAGCAGGGCGTGGGAGCATTCGGAGACCCAGTACTTC.

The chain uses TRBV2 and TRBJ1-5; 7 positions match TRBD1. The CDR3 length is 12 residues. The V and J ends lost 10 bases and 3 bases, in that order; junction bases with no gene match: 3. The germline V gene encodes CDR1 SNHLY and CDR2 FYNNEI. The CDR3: CATGGTNQPQHF. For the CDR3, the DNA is TGTGCCACAGGGGGGACCAATCAGCCCCAGCATTTT.

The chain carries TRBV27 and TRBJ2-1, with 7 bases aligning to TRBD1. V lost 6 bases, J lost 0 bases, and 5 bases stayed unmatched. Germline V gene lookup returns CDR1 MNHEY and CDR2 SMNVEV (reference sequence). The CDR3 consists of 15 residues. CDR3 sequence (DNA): TGTGCCAGCAGATCGACAGGGAGCTCCTACAATGAGCAGTTCTTC. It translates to CASRSTGSSYNEQFF.

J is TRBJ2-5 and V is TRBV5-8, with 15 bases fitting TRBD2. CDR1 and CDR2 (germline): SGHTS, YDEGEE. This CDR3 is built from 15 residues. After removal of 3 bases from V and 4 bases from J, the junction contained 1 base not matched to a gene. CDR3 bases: TGTGCCAGCAGCTCGGGACTAGCGGGAGGAGAGACCCAGTACTTC. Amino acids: CASSSGLAGGETQYF.

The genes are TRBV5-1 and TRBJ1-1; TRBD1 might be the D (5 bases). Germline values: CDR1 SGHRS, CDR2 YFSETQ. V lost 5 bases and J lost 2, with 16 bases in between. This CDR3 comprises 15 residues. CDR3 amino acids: CASRRDQISNTEAFF. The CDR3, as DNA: TGCGCCAGCAGGCGGGACCAAATTAGTAACACTGAAGCTTTCTTT.

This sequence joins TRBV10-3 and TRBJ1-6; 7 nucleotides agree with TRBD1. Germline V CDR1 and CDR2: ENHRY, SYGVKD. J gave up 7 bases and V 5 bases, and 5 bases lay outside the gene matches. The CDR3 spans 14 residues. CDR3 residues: CAISYDRVNSPLHF. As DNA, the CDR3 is TGTGCCATCAGTTATGACAGGGTAAATTCACCCCTCCACTTT.